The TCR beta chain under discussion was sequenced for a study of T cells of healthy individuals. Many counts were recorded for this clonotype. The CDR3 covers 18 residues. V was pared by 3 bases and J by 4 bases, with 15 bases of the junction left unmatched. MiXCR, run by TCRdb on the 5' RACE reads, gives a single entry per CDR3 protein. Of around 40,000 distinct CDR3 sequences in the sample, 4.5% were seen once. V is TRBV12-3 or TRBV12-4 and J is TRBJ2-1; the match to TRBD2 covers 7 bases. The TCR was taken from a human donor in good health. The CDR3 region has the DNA TGTGCCAGCAGTTTCGGGTTCGAGGCTAGCGGAGCTTACAATGAGCAGTTCTTC. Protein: CASSFGFEASGAYNEQFF.